These T cell receptor beta chains were read from a single sample in a study of OX40 agonist ivuxolimab in advanced cancers. TCRdb's copy holds only in-frame clones and misses some; the assay was immunoSEQ multiplex PCR. This repertoire shows 50,000 to 60,000 clones, more than 85% found once; its top ten account for roughly 13%. The material was CD4+ or CD8+ T cells sorted from blood, obtained in a trial of the OX40 agonist ivuxolimab. The receptors stem from an adult with an advanced solid tumor such as melanoma, head and neck, liver or kidney cancer. CDR3s include the opening cysteine and the closing phenylalanine or tryptophan. Fields, in order: V gene, J gene, CDR3 protein.

v_gene: TRBV4-1; j_gene: TRBJ1-2; CDR3aa: CASSPLGGDLQYGYTF
v_gene: TRBV29-1; j_gene: TRBJ2-7; CDR3aa: CSVEGPGEGSYEQYF
v_gene: TRBV6-5; j_gene: TRBJ2-7; CDR3aa: CASRPTEITYEQYF
v_gene: TRBV19; j_gene: TRBJ2-2; CDR3aa: CASSIVDTGELFF
v_gene: TRBV4-1; j_gene: TRBJ1-4; CDR3aa: CASSPGQGAGEKLFF
v_gene: TRBV5-4; j_gene: TRBJ1-4; CDR3aa: CASRGGTDEKLFF
v_gene: TRBV27; j_gene: TRBJ1-2; CDR3aa: CASSLGGALYGYTF
v_gene: TRBV6-6; j_gene: TRBJ1-1; CDR3aa: CASRDVNTEAFF
v_gene: TRBV13; j_gene: TRBJ1-1; CDR3aa: CASSFRPGTVTEAFF
v_gene: TRBV4-3; j_gene: TRBJ2-1; CDR3aa: CASSQDGTGSYNEQFF
v_gene: TRBV5-6; j_gene: TRBJ1-2; CDR3aa: CASSFRTLNGYTF
v_gene: TRBV7-9; j_gene: TRBJ1-2; CDR3aa: CASSYDVYGYTF
v_gene: TRBV7-3; j_gene: TRBJ2-2; CDR3aa: CASSLIPTQGAYGGELFF
v_gene: TRBV25-1; j_gene: TRBJ1-1; CDR3aa: CASSADYAEAFF
v_gene: TRBV27; j_gene: TRBJ2-1; CDR3aa: CASSRLAGGQNEQFF
v_gene: TRBV18; j_gene: TRBJ2-5; CDR3aa: CASSPGTEQETQYF
v_gene: TRBV7-9; j_gene: TRBJ1-6; CDR3aa: CASSPPLRGSNSPLHF
v_gene: TRBV14; j_gene: TRBJ1-2; CDR3aa: CASSHVSLSYTF
v_gene: TRBV7-2; j_gene: TRBJ1-5; CDR3aa: CASQKEAGGNQPQHF
v_gene: TRBV19; j_gene: TRBJ1-1; CDR3aa: CASRLTGTANTEAFF
v_gene: TRBV30; j_gene: TRBJ2-7; CDR3aa: CAWSVGTGFSYEQYF
v_gene: TRBV11-2; j_gene: TRBJ1-5; CDR3aa: CASSLMLGENQPQHF
v_gene: TRBV30; j_gene: TRBJ1-2; CDR3aa: CAWNAYRVLTYGYTF
v_gene: TRBV12-2; j_gene: TRBJ2-1; CDR3aa: CASRLGAGGRFNEQFF
v_gene: TRBV5-1; j_gene: TRBJ1-5; CDR3aa: CASSLAGEQPQHF
v_gene: TRBV13; j_gene: TRBJ2-7; CDR3aa: CASSLGRSYEQYF
v_gene: TRBV4-2; j_gene: TRBJ1-1; CDR3aa: CASSQVQNTEAFF
v_gene: TRBV2; j_gene: TRBJ2-1; CDR3aa: CASSEGRTAGGQVVAFF
v_gene: TRBV7-9; j_gene: TRBJ2-3; CDR3aa: CASSFSRRQPTDTQYF
v_gene: TRBV29-1; j_gene: TRBJ1-1; CDR3aa: CSVGERQGGPEAFF
v_gene: TRBV7-3; j_gene: TRBJ2-7; CDR3aa: CASSFGGEQYF
v_gene: TRBV6-6; j_gene: TRBJ1-5; CDR3aa: CASRMGQLGDQPQHF
v_gene: TRBV7-9; j_gene: TRBJ2-7; CDR3aa: CASSLALTNEQYF
v_gene: TRBV9; j_gene: TRBJ1-5; CDR3aa: CASSATVSNQPQHF
v_gene: TRBV2; j_gene: TRBJ2-7; CDR3aa: CASHAKGFSYEQYF
v_gene: TRBV27; j_gene: TRBJ2-6; CDR3aa: CASSLRSLSLGVGANVLTF
v_gene: TRBV7-9; j_gene: TRBJ1-1; CDR3aa: CASSLASQSAFF
v_gene: TRBV19; j_gene: TRBJ2-2; CDR3aa: CASSIDTVGELFF
v_gene: TRBV30; j_gene: TRBJ2-1; CDR3aa: CAWSADGGHLNEQFF
v_gene: TRBV7-9; j_gene: TRBJ1-1; CDR3aa: CASSSLGPGYTEAFF
v_gene: TRBV7-9; j_gene: TRBJ1-1; CDR3aa: CASSARDRGETEAFF
v_gene: TRBV27; j_gene: TRBJ1-6; CDR3aa: CASSLSPTGNNSPLHF
v_gene: TRBV4-3; j_gene: TRBJ1-4; CDR3aa: CASSQEQLNEKLFF
v_gene: TRBV7-9; j_gene: TRBJ2-7; CDR3aa: CASSLTYRDEQYF
v_gene: TRBV6-5; j_gene: TRBJ2-5; CDR3aa: CASKHTSGTGETQYF
v_gene: TRBV19; j_gene: TRBJ1-2; CDR3aa: CASSPQGVYTGYTF
v_gene: TRBV4-3; j_gene: TRBJ2-7; CDR3aa: CASSQERGGSYEQYF
v_gene: TRBV7-6; j_gene: TRBJ2-7; CDR3aa: CASSLVSGQGNYEQYF
v_gene: TRBV5-6; j_gene: TRBJ2-5; CDR3aa: CASSLTGSETQYF
v_gene: TRBV10-3; j_gene: TRBJ1-4; CDR3aa: CAISDEGLVTNEKLFF
v_gene: TRBV2; j_gene: TRBJ2-7; CDR3aa: CASSEALLQEELYEQYF
v_gene: TRBV10-3; j_gene: TRBJ1-2; CDR3aa: CAISESEGYGYTF
v_gene: TRBV15; j_gene: TRBJ1-4; CDR3aa: CATQEQGRDEKLFF
v_gene: TRBV27; j_gene: TRBJ1-2; CDR3aa: CASSQYGDQGANYGYTF
v_gene: TRBV29-1; j_gene: TRBJ2-1; CDR3aa: CSVDGFGASGNNEQFF
v_gene: TRBV9; j_gene: TRBJ1-3; CDR3aa: CASSGLGGGGNTIYF
v_gene: TRBV7-2; j_gene: TRBJ2-3; CDR3aa: CASSLALAGGGTDTQYF